One sample yielded the 2 T cell receptor beta chains listed below, sequenced in a study of beta chain features in type 1 diabetes. The sequenced template was cDNA made from the entire isolated RNA. TCRdb's copy holds only in-frame clones and misses some; the assay was immunoSEQ multiplex PCR. The sample has 200,000 to 250,000 clones; about a tenth are singletons. What was sequenced was central memory CD4+ T cells from blood. The receptors derive from a man between 18 and 29 years old in good health.

This clone was picked up a small number of times. This chain joins TRBV2 and TRBJ2-7; 8 bases map to TRBD2. This CDR3 is 15 amino acids long. CDR1 is SNHLY, CDR2 FYNNEI, per germline. The trim removed 5 bases at V and 1 base at J, leaving 7 bases unmatched. The CDR3 nucleotides read TGTGCCAGCAGTATAGCGGGACTCCATTCCTACGAGCAGTACTTC. This codes for CASSIAGLHSYEQYF.

The table lists this clone with a few counts. J is TRBJ2-7 and V is TRBV5-4, with 8 bases fitting TRBD1. The CDR3 spans 15 residues. Germline CDR1 and CDR2: SGHNT and YYREEE (reference sequence). With 3 bases clipped from V and 1 base from J, the junction kept 6 bases outside the gene matches. CDR3 bases: TGTGCCAGCAGCTACCCAAGACAGGGGTCCTACGAGCAGTACTTC. It is translated as CASSYPRQGSYEQYF.